These T cell receptor beta chains were read from a single sample in a study of shared clonotypes between healthy human individuals. The protocol was immunoSEQ multiplex PCR, while the TCRdb copy is restricted to in-frame clones and leaves out a portion. The sample yields more than 550,000 clones, around 91% seen once. Sequenced: memory CD8+ T cells from PBMCs. These TCRs come from a man aged 18 to 30 in good health. Some clones in this sample may be carry-over from other donors' samples. The CDR3 runs from the conserved cysteine through the conserved F or W.

V,CDR3
TRBV6-4,CASSDRGQETQYF
TRBV10-2,CASSGGGWETQYF
TRBV27,CASSERTGLYQETQYF
TRBV9,CASSVGSGGYTF
TRBV7-8,CASSSNLAGLRTDTQYF
TRBV7-9,CASRIPGEEKLFF
TRBV7-9,CASSLIAGEFNEQFF
TRBV9,CASSAAGGPHNEQFF
TRBV9,CASSVGKTYEQYF
TRBV9,CASSAPQGETQYF
TRBV6-5,CASSYSTRVTEAFF
TRBV2,CASMFKSGELFF
TRBV6-1,CASSEKTSGATYEQYF
TRBV27,CASSGADNSYEQYF
TRBV7-9,CASSLAGLEKLFF
TRBV27,CASSLSHPPRISNTGELFF
TRBV27,CASSLIRLSYNEQFF
TRBV10-1,CASSEGNLRGYEQYF
TRBV27,CASSQLAGVSNEQYF
TRBV28,CASRSLTGESLDYGYTF
TRBV7-2,CASSRGLAGSDTQYF
TRBV6-6,CASSYSTGPSTEAFF
TRBV6-5,CASSIDGGFYEQYF
TRBV13,CASLGSGSNEQFF
TRBV7-2,CASSLVVADRRGNEQYF
TRBV5-1,CASSGSQGLGRETQYF
TRBV30,CAWSVQLAHAYEQYF
TRBV7-9,CASSSSPFYGYTF
TRBV29-1,CSVLGGGVRNYGYTF
TRBV9,CASSPQWGDPQHF
TRBV27,CASRLTGAGELFF